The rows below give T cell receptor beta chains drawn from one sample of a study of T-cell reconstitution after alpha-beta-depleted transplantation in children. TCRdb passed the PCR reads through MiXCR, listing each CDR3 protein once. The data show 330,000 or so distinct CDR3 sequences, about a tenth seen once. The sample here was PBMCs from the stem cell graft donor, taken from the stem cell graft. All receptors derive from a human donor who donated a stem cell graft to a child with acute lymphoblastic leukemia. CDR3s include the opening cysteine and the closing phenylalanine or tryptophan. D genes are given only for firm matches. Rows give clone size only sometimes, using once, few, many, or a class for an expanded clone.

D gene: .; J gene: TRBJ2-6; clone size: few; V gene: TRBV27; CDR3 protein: CASSLRGFGANVLTF; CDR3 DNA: TGTGCCAGCAGTTTAAGAGGGTTCGGGGCCAACGTCCTGACTTTC
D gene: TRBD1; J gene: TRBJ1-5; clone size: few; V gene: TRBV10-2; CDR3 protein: CASSLPREGQGVQPQHF; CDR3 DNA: TGCGCCAGCAGCCTACCGAGAGAGGGACAGGGTGTTCAGCCCCAGCATTTT
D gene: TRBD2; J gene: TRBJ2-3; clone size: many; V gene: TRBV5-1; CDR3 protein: CASSLTSADTQYF; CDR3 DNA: TGCGCCAGCAGTTTAACTAGCGCCGATACGCAGTATTTT
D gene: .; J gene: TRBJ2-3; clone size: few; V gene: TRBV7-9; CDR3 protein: CASSPGHRIDTQYF; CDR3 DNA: TGTGCCAGCAGTCCGGGACATCGGATAGATACGCAGTATTTT
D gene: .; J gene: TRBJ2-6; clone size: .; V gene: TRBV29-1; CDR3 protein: CSVERSFGANVLTF; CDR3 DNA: TGCAGCGTTGAAAGGAGCTTTGGGGCCAACGTCCTGACTTTC
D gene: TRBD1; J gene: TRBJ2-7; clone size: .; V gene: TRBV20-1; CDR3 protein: CSAPDRGHDRSSYEQYF; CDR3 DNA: TGCAGTGCTCCCGACAGGGGGCATGATCGGAGCTCCTACGAGCAGTACTTC
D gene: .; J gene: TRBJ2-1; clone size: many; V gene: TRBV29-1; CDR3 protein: CSVDRQSNEQFF; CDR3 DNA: TGCAGCGTTGACCGGCAGAGCAATGAGCAGTTCTTC
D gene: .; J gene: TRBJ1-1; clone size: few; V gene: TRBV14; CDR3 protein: CASSQDKGDAFF; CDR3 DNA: TGTGCCAGCAGCCAAGATAAAGGGGATGCTTTCTTT
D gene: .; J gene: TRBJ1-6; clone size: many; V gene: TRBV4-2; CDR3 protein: CASSSEGRSPLHF; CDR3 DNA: TGTGCCAGCAGCAGCGAGGGGCGTTCACCCCTCCACTTT
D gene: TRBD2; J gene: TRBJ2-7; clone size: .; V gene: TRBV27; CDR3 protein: CASSTLTSGIPYEQYF; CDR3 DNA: TGTGCCAGCAGTACATTGACTAGCGGAATCCCCTACGAGCAGTACTTC
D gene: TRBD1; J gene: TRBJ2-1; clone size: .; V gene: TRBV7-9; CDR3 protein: CASSRDRGLGGEQFF; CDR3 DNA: TGTGCCAGCAGCCGGGACAGGGGCCTGGGGGGTGAGCAGTTCTTC
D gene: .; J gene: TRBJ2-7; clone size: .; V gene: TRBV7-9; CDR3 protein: CASSWFPDSYEQYF; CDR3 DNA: TGTGCCAGCAGTTGGTTCCCGGACTCCTACGAGCAGTACTTC
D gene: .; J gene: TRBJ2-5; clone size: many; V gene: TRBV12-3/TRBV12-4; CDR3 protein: CASSFLRVGETQYF; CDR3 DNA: TGTGCCAGCAGTTTTCTCAGGGTCGGAGAGACCCAGTACTTC
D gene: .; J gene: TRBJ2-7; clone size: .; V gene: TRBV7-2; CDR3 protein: CASSFSLSKPYEQYF; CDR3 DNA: TGTGCCAGCAGCTTTAGTTTGTCTAAACCCTACGAGCAGTACTTC
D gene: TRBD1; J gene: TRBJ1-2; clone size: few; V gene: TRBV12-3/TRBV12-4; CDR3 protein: CASSLGQGGTYGYTF; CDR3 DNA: TGTGCCAGCAGTCTTGGACAGGGGGGTACCTATGGCTACACCTTC
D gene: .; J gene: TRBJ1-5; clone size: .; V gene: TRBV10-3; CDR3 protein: CAISESIRSVGNQPQHF; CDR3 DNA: TGTGCCATCAGTGAGTCGATTAGGAGTGTTGGCAATCAGCCCCAGCATTTT
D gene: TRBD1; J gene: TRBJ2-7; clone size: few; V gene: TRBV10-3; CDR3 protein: CAITGDRGSYEQYF; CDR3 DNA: TGTGCCATCACCGGGGACAGAGGATCCTACGAGCAGTACTTC
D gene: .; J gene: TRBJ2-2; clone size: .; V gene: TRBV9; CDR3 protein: CASSVAQANTGELFF; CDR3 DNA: TGTGCCAGCAGCGTGGCCCAGGCGAACACCGGGGAGCTGTTTTTT
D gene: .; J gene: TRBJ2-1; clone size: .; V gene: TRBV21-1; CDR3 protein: CASSKGDRLRTYNEQFF; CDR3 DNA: TGTGCCAGCAGCAAAGGGGACAGACTACGCACCTACAATGAGCAGTTCTTC
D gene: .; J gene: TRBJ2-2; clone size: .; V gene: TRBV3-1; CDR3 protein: CASSQDPSNRVTGELFF; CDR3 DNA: TGTGCCAGCAGCCAAGATCCCTCAAACAGGGTCACCGGGGAGCTGTTTTTT
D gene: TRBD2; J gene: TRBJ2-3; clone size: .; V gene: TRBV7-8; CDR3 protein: CASSLAPVAGSTDTQYF; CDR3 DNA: TGTGCCAGCAGCTTAGCGCCAGTAGCGGGAAGCACAGATACGCAGTATTTT
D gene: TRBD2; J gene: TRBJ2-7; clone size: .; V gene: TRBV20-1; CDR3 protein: CCASSGTSGQVLPYEQYF; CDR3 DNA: TGCTGTGCTAGTTCTGGGACTAGCGGGCAAGTCCTCCCCTACGAGCAGTACTTC
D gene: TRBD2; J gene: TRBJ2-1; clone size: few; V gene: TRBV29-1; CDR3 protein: CSVEPHIAGGLRGEQFF; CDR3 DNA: TGCAGCGTTGAACCCCATATAGCGGGAGGGCTCCGAGGAGAGCAGTTCTTC
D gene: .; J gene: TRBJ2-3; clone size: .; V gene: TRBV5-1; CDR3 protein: CASSLEAIAAADTQYF; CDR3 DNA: TGCGCCAGCAGCTTGGAGGCGATAGCAGCCGCAGATACGCAGTATTTT
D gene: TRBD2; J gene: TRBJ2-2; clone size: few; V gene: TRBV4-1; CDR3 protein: CASSQVSSGSLGELFF; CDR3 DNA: TGCGCCAGCAGCCAAGTTTCTAGCGGGAGTCTCGGGGAGCTGTTTTTT
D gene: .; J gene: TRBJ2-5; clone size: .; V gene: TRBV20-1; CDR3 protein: CSALRTAQETQYF; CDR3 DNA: TGCAGTGCTCTTAGGACAGCCCAAGAGACCCAGTACTTC
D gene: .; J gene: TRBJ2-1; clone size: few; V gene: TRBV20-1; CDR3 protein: CSARDWSSYNEQFF; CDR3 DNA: TGCAGTGCTCGGGACTGGAGCTCCTACAATGAGCAGTTCTTC
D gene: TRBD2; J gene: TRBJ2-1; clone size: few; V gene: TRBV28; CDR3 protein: CASGSLAGGHEEQFF; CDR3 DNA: TGTGCCAGCGGCTCACTAGCGGGAGGGCACGAAGAGCAGTTCTTC
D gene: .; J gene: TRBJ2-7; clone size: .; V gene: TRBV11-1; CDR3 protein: CASSLTDTRKYF; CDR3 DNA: TGTGCCAGCAGCCTGACGGACACACGAAAGTACTTC
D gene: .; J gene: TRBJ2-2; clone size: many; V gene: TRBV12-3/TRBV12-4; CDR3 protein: CASSGPGSATGELFF; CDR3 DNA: TGTGCCAGCAGTGGTCCAGGGTCAGCCACCGGGGAGCTGTTTTTT
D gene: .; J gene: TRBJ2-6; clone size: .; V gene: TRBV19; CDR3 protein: CASRGQSGANVLTF; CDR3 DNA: TGTGCCAGCCGTGGACAGTCTGGGGCCAACGTCCTGACTTTC
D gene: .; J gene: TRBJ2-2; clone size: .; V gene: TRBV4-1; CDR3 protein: CASSQDFGVHTGELFF; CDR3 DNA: TGCGCCAGCAGCCAAGATTTCGGGGTCCACACCGGGGAGCTGTTTTTT
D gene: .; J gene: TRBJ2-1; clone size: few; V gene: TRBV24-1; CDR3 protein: CATSDPYADNEQFF; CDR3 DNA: TGTGCCACCAGTGATCCCTACGCTGACAATGAGCAGTTCTTC
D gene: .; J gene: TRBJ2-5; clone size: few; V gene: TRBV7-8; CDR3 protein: CASRESGVPDLFQETQYF; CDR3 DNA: TGTGCCAGCAGGGAAAGTGGGGTCCCCGACCTATTCCAAGAGACCCAGTACTTC
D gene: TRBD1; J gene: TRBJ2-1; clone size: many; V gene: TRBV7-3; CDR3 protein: CASSLTAGTGYNEQFF; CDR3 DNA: TGTGCCAGCAGCCTTACCGCCGGGACAGGCTACAATGAGCAGTTCTTC
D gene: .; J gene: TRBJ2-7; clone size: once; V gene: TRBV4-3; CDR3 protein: CASSQGRVSEQYF; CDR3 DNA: TGCGCCAGCAGCCAGGGCAGGGTAAGCGAGCAGTACTTC
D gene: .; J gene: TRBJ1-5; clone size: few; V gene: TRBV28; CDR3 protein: CASSPRQQYSNQPQHF; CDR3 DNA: TGTGCCAGCAGTCCCCGGCAGCAGTATAGCAATCAGCCCCAGCATTTT
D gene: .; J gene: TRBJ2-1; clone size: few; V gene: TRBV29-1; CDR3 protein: CSVERSLEQFF; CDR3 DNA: TGCAGCGTTGAAAGGTCGTTGGAGCAGTTCTTC
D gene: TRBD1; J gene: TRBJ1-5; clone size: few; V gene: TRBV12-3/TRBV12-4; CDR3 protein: CASSNSFGGDRVDQPQHF; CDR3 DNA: TGTGCCAGCAGTAACTCGTTTGGGGGGGACAGGGTTGATCAGCCCCAGCATTTT
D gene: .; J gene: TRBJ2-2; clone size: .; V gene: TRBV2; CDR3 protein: CASNSGPHGNTGELFF; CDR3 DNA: TGTGCCAGCAACTCTGGGCCCCACGGGAACACCGGGGAGCTGTTTTTT
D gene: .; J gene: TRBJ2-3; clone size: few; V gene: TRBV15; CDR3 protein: CATSRDQGPGTAGAKDTQYF; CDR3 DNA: TGTGCCACCAGCAGAGATCAGGGGCCCGGTACGGCGGGAGCTAAAGATACGCAGTATTTT